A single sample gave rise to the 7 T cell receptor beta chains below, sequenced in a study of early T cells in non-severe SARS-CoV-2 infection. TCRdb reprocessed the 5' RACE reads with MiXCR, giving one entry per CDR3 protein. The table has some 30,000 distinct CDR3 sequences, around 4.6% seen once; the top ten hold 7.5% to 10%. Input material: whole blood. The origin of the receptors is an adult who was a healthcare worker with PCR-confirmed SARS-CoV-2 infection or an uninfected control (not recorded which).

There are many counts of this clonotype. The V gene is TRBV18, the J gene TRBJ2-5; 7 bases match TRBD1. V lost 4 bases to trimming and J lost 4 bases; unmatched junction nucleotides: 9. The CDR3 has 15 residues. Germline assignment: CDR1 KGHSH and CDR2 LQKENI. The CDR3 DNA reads TGTGCCAGCTCACTTACGGGACAGCAGAGAGAGACCCAGTACTTC. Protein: CASSLTGQQRETQYF.

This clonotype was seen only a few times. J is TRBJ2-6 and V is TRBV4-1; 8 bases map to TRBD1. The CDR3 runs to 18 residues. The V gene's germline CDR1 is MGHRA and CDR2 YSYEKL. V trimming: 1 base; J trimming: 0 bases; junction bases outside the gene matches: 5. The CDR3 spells CASSQGQGILSGANVLTF. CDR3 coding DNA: TGCGCCAGCAGCCAAGGACAGGGGATTCTCTCTGGGGCCAACGTCCTGACTTTC.

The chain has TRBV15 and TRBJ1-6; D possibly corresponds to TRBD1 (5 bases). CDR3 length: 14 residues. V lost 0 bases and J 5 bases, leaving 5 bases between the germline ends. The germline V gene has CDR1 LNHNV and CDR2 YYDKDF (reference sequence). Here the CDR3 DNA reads TGTGCCACCAGCAGAGACAGGGATAATTCACCCCTCCACTTT. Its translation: CATSRDRDNSPLHF.

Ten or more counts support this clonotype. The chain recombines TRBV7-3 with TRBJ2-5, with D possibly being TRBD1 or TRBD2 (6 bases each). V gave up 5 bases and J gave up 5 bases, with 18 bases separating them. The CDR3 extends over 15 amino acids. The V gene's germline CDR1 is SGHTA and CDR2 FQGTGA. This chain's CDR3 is CASSAEGTPKETQYF. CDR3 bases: TGTGCCAGCAGCGCGGAGGGGACACCCAAGGAGACCCAGTACTTC.

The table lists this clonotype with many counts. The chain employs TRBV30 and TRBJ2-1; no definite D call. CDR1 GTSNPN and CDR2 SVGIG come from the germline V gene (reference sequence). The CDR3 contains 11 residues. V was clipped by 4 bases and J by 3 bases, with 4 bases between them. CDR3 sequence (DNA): TGTGCCTGGATTTTCTACAATGAGCAGTTCTTC. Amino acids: CAWIFYNEQFF.

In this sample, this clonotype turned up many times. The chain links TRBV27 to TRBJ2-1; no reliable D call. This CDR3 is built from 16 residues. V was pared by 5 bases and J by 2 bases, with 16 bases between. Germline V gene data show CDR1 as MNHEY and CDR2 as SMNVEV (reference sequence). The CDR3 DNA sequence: TGTGCCAGCAGTCCACGTGGGCGGATAGCCTACAATGAGCAGTTCTTC. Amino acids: CASSPRGRIAYNEQFF.

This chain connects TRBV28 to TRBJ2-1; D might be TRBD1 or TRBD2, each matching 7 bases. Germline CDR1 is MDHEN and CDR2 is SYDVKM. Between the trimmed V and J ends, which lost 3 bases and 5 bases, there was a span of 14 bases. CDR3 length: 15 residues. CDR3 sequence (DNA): TGTGCCAGCAGTTTGGGCAGGGGGGGCCACAATGAGCAGTTCTTC. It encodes CASSLGRGGHNEQFF.